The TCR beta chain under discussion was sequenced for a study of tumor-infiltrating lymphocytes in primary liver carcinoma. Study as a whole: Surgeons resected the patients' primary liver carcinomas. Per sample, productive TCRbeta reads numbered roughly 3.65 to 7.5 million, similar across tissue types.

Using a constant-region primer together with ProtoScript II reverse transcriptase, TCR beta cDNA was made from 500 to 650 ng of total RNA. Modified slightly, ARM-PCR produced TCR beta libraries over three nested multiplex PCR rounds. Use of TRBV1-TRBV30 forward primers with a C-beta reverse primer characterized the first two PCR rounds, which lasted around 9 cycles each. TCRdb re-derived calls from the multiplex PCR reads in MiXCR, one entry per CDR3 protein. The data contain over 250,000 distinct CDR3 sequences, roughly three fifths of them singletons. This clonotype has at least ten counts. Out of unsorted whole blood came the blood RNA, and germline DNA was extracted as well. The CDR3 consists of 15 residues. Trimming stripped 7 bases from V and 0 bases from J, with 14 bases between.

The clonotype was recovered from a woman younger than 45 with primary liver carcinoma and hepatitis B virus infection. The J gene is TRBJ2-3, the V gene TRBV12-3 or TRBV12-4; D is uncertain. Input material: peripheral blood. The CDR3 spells CASTKTLASTDTQYF. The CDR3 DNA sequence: TGTGCCAGCACCAAGACACTTGCTAGCACAGATACGCAGTATTTT.